This TCR beta chain was recovered during a study of type 1 regulatory T cells. Background on the study: T-allo10 is a Tr1-enriched, alloantigen-specific CD4 T cell product made in vitro. General study findings and limits: Type 1 regulatory T cells had a more restricted TCR repertoire than non-type 1 regulatory T cells.

Comments on this clonotype: Its antigen is currently unknown.

CDR3 length: 13 residues. Trimming took 6 bases from V and 2 from J, leaving 10 bases between them. TCRdb ran MiXCR on the reads and lists one entry per CDR3 protein. There are about 65,000 distinct CDR3 sequences in the sample; about 50% occur only once, and roughly 2.2% lies in the top ten. The receptor comes from a human donor in good health. Specimen: cultured non-Tr1 T cells, either the whole culture or a sorted T cell fraction (not recorded which). This chain uses TRBV12-3 or TRBV12-4 with TRBJ1-1; D remains unclear. CDR3 DNA: TGTGCCAGCAGCACACAGACAAACACTGAAGCTTTCTTT. This translates into CASSTQTNTEAFF.